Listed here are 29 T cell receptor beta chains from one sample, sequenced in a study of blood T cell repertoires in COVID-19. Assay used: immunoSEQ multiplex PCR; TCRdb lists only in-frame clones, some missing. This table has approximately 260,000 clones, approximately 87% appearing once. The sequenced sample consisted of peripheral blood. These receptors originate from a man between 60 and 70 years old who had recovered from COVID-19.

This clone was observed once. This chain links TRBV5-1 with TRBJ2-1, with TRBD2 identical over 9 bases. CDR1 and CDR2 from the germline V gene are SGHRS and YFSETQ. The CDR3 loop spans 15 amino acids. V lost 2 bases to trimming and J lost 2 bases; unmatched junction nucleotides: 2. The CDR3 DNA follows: TGCGCCAGCAGCTTTCCTAGCGGGACCTACAATGAGCAGTTCTTC. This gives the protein CASSFPSGTYNEQFF.

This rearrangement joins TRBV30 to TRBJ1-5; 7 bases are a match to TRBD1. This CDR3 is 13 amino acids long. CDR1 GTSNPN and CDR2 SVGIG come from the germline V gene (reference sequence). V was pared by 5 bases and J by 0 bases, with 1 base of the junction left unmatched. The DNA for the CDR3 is TGTGCCTGGGGGGACAGTAGCAATCAGCCCCAGCATTTT. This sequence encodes CAWGDSSNQPQHF. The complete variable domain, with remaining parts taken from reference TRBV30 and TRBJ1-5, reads SQTIHQWPATLVQPVGSPLSLECTVEGTSNPNLYWYRQAAGRGLQLLFYSVGIGQISSEVPQNLSASRPQDRQFILSSKKLLLSDSGFYLCAWGDSSNQPQHFGDGTRLSIL.

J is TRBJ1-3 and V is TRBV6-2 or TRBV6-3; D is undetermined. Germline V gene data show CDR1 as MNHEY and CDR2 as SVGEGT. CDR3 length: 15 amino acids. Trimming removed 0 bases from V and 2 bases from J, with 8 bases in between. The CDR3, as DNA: TGTGCCAGCAGTTACTCTGGCGGGACTGGAAACACCATATATTTT. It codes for CASSYSGGTGNTIYF.

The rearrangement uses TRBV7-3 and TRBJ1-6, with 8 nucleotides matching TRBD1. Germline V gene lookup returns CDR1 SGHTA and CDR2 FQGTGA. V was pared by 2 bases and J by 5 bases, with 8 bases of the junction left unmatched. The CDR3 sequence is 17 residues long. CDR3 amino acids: CASSLFGQGADNSPLHF. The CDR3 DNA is TGTGCCAGCAGCTTATTTGGACAGGGAGCGGATAATTCACCCCTCCACTTT.

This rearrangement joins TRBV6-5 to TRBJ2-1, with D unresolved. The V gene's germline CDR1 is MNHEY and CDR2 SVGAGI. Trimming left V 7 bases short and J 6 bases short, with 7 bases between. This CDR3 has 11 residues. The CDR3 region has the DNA TGTGCCAGCAAATTCAGCAATGAGCAGTTCTTC. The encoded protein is CASKFSNEQFF.

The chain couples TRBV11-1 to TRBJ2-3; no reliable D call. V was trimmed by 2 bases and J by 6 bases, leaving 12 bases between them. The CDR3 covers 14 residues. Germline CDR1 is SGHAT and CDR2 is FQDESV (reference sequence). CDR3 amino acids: CASSLRNAVDTQYF. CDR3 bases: TGTGCCAGCAGCTTACGGAATGCGGTGGATACGCAGTATTTT.

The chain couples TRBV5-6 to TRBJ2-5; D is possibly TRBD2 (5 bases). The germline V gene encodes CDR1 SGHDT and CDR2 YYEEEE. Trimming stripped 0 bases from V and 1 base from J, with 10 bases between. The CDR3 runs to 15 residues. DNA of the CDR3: TGTGCCAGCAGCTTGGAGGGAGCCCCCCAAGAGACCCAGTACTTC. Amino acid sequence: CASSLEGAPQETQYF.

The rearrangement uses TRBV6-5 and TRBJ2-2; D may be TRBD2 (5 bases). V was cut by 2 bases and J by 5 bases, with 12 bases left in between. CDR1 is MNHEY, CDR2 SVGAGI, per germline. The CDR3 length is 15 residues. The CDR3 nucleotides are TGTGCCAGCAGTTACAGTTCGGGGAGAACCGGGGAGCTGTTTTTT. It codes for CASSYSSGRTGELFF.

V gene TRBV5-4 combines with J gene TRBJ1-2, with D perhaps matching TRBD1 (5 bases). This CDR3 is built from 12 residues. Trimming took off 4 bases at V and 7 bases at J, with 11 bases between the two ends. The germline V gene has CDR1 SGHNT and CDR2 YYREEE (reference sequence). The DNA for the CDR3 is TGTGCCAGCAGCCCGCAAAGGGGTGGCTACACCTTC. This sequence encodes CASSPQRGGYTF.

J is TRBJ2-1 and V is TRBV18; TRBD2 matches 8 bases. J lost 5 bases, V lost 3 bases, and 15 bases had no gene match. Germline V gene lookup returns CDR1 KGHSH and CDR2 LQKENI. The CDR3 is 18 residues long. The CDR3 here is CASSPLTSGGFLDNEQFF. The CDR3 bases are TGTGCCAGCTCACCCCTAACTAGCGGAGGGTTCCTGGACAATGAGCAGTTCTTC. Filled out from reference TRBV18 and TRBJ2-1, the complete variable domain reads NAGVMQNPRHLVRRRGQEARLRCSPMKGHSHVYWYRQLPEEGLKFMVYLQKENIIDESGMPKERFSAEFPKEGPSILRIQQVVRGDSAAYFCASSPLTSGGFLDNEQFFGPGTRLTVL.

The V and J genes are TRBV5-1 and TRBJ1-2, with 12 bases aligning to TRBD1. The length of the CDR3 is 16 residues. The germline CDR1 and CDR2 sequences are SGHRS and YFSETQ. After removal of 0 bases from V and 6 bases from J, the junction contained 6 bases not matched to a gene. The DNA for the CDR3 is TGCGCCAGCAGCTTGGCAACCGGGACAGGGGGCGATGGCTACACCTTC. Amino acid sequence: CASSLATGTGGDGYTF.

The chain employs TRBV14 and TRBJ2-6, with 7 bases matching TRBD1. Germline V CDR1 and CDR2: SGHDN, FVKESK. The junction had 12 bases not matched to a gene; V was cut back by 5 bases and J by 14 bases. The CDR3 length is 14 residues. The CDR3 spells CASSRGTGARFLTF. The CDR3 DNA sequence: TGTGCCAGCAGCAGAGGCACAGGGGCTAGATTCCTGACTTTC. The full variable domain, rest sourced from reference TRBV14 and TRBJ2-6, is EAGVTQFPSHSVIEKGQTVTLRCDPISGHDNLYWYRRVMGKEIKFLLHFVKESKQDESGMPNNRFLAERTGGTYSTLKVQPAELEDSGVYFCASSRGTGARFLTFGAGSRLTVL.

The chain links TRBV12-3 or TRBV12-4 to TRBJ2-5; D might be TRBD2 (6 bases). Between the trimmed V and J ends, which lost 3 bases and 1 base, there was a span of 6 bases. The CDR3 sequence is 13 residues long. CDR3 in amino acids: CASSLEGQETQYF. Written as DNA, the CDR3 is TGTGCCAGCAGTTTGGAGGGCCAAGAGACCCAGTACTTC.

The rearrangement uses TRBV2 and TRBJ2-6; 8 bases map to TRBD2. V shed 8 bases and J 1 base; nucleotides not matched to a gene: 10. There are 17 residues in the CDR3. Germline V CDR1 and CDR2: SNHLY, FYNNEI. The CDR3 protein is CASRMWVAGSGANVLTF. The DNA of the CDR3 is TGTGCCAGCCGCATGTGGGTAGCGGGATCTGGGGCCAACGTCCTGACTTTC. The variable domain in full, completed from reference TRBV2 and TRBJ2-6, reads EPEVTQTPSHQVTQMGQEVILRCVPISNHLYFYWYRQILGQKVEFLVSFYNNEISEKSEIFDDQFSVERPDGSNFTLKIRSTKLEDSAMYFCASRMWVAGSGANVLTFGAGSRLTVL.

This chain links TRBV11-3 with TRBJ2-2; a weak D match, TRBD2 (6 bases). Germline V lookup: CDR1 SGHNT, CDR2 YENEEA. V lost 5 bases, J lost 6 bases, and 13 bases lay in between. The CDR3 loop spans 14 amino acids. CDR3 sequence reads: CASSPGLNAGELFF. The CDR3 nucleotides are TGTGCCAGCAGCCCGGGACTTAATGCCGGGGAGCTGTTTTTT.

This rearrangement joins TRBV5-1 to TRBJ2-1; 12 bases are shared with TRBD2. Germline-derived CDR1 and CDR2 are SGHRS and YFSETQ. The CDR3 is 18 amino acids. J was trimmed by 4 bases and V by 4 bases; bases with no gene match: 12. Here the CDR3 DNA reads TGCGCCAGCAGCCCCTCAATCGGACTAGCGGGAAGGTACAATGAGCAGTTCTTC. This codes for CASSPSIGLAGRYNEQFF.

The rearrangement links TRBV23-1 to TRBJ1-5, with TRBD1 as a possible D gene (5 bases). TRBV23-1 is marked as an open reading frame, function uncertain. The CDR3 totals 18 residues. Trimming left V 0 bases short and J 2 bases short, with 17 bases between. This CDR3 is CASSQSDGQGKGNQPQHF. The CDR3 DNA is TGCGCCAGCAGTCAATCCGACGGCCAGGGTAAAGGCAATCAGCCCCAGCATTTT.

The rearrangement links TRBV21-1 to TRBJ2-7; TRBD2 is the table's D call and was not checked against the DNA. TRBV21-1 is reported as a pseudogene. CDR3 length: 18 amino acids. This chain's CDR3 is CASSKVGTSGGAFYEQYF. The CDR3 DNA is TGTGCCAGCAGCAAAGTTGGGACTAGCGGGGGGGCCTTTTACGAGCAGTACTTC.

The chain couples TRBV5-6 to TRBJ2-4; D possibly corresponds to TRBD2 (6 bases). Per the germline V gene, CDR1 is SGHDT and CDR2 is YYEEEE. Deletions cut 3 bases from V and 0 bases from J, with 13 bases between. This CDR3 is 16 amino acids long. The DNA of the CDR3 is TGTGCCAGCAGCTGGGGGGACTTACTAGCCAAAAACATTCAGTACTTC. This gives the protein CASSWGDLLAKNIQYF.

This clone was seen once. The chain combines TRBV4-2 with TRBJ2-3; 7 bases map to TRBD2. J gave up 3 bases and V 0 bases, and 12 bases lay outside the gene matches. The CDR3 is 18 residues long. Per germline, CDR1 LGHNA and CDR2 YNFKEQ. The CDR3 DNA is TGTGCCAGCAGCCAAGATCTCGTCCTAGCGGTGAGGACAGATACGCAGTATTTT. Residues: CASSQDLVLAVRTDTQYF.

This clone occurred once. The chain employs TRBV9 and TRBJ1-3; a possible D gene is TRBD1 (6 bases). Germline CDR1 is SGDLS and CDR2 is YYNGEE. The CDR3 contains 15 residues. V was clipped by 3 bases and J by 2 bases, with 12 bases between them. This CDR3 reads CASSERQGPGNTIYF. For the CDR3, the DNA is TGTGCCAGCAGCGAACGGCAGGGGCCTGGAAACACCATATATTTT.

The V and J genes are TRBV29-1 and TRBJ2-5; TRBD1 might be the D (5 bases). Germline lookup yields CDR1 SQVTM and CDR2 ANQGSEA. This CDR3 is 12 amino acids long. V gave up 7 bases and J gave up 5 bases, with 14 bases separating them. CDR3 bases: TGCAGCGGAGACCAGGGTCGGGAGACCCAGTACTTC. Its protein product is CSGDQGRETQYF.

The CDR3 loop is CASSPSAGSNEQFF. CDR3 nucleotides: TGTGCCAGCAGCCCCTCGGCAGGGTCCAATGAGCAGTTCTTC. V usage is TRBV7-9 and J usage is TRBJ2-1, with TRBD1 as a possible D gene (5 bases). The CDR3 is 14 residues long. Per germline, CDR1 SEHNR and CDR2 FQNEAQ (reference sequence). V lost 5 bases and J 6 bases, leaving 14 bases between the germline ends.

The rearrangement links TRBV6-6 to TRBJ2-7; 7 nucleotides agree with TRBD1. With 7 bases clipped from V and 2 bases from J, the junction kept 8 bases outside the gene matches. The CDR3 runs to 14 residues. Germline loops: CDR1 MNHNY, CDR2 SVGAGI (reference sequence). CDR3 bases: TGTGCCAGCACACGAGATGGGACAGCCTACGAGCAGTACTTC. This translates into CASTRDGTAYEQYF.

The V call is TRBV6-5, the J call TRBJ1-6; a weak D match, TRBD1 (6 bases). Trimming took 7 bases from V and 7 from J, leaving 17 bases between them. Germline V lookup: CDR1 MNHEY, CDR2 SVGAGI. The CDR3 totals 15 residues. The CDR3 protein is CASTLGGARNSPLHF. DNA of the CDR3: TGTGCCAGCACCCTAGGGGGGGCGAGGAATTCACCCCTCCACTTT.

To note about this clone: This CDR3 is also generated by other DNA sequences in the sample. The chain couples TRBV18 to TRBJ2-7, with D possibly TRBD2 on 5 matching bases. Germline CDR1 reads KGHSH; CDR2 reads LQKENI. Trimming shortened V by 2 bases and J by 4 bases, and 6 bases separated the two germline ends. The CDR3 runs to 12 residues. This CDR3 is CASSPDYYEQYF. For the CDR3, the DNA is TGTGCCAGCTCACCAGACTATTACGAGCAGTACTTC. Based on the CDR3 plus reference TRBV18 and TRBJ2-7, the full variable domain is NAGVMQNPRHLVRRRGQEARLRCSPMKGHSHVYWYRQLPEEGLKFMVYLQKENIIDESGMPKERFSAEFPKEGPSILRIQQVVRGDSAAYFCASSPDYYEQYFGPGTRLTVT.

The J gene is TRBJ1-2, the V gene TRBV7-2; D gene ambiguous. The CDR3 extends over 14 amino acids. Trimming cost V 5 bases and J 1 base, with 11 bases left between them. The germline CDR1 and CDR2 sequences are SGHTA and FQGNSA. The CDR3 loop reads CASSRNSHNYGYTF. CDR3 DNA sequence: TGTGCCAGCAGCCGTAACAGCCATAACTATGGCTACACCTTC.

The CDR3: CASSVQGGNTEAFF. CDR3 DNA sequence: TGTGCCAGCAGCGTTCAGGGGGGGAACACTGAAGCTTTCTTT. The chain links TRBV6-5 to TRBJ1-1; TRBD1 aligns across 7 bases. Germline CDR1 MNHEY, CDR2 SVGAGI. This CDR3 has 14 residues. With 6 bases clipped from V and 1 base from J, the junction kept 5 bases outside the gene matches.

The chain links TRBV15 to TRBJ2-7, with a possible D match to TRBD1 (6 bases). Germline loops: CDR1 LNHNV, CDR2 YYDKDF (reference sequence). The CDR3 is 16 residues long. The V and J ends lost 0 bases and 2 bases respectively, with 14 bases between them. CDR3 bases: TGTGCCACCAGCAGAGAACCGCCGGGGACACCCTACGAGCAGTACTTC. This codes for CATSREPPGTPYEQYF. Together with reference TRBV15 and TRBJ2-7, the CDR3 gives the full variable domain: DAMVIQNPRYQVTQFGKPVTLSCSQTLNHNVMYWYQQKSSQAPKLLFHYYDKDFNNEADTPDNFQSRRPNTSFCFLDIRSPGLGDTAMYLCATSREPPGTPYEQYFGPGTRLTVT.